These 18 T cell receptor beta chains share one sample of origin, sequenced in a study of cytomegalovirus exposure and HLA in healthy donors. Sequencing used immunoSEQ multiplex PCR; TCRdb keeps in-frame clones, though not all of them. Among around 70,000 clones listed, 94% were seen once. Sequencing was performed on PBMCs. The receptor source for this set is a man younger than 35 in good health and CMV-seropositive.

This chain uses TRBV6-5 with TRBJ2-7; the D gene is possibly TRBD2 (6 bases). Germline CDR1 MNHEY, CDR2 SVGAGI. Trimming removed 7 bases from V and 6 bases from J, with 16 bases in between. The length of the CDR3 is 13 residues. CDR3 sequence: CASIPFNGGEQYF. The CDR3 nucleotides read TGTGCCAGCATTCCATTCAACGGGGGCGAGCAGTACTTC.

J is TRBJ2-2 and V is TRBV5-4; 9 bases align to TRBD1. V lost 4 bases and J lost 3; bases outside the gene matches: 7. The CDR3 is made up of 16 amino acids. Germline CDR1 is SGHNT and CDR2 is YYREEE (reference sequence). The CDR3 nucleotides read TGTGCCAGCAGCCCGAGGACAGGGGAGGACACCGGGGAGCTGTTTTTT. The encoded protein is CASSPRTGEDTGELFF.

V is TRBV30 and J is TRBJ1-2; D might be TRBD1 (6 bases). The CDR3 extends over 14 amino acids. V was cut by 0 bases and J by 4 bases, with 12 bases left in between. Germline V lookup: CDR1 GTSNPN, CDR2 SVGIG (reference sequence). CDR3 coding DNA: TGTGCCTGGAGTGTACGGGGGGGCAGCTATGGCTACACCTTC. The encoded protein is CAWSVRGGSYGYTF.

The rearrangement joins TRBV19 to TRBJ1-1, with D possibly matching TRBD1 (6 bases). The V end was cut by 7 bases, the J end by 2 bases, with 14 bases between. This CDR3 region has 14 residues. CDR1 is LNHDA, CDR2 SQIVND, per germline (reference sequence). The CDR3 DNA follows: TGTGCCAGTAACCCAGGGGTTGTCAACACTGAAGCTTTCTTT. Its protein product is CASNPGVVNTEAFF.

The CDR3 DNA reads TGTGCCTGGAATACAGGGGACAGCTACGAGCAGTACTTC. This translates into CAWNTGDSYEQYF. The V gene is TRBV30, the J gene TRBJ2-7; 7 bases match TRBD1. Per germline, CDR1 GTSNPN and CDR2 SVGIG (reference sequence). Trimming at V came to 4 bases and at J to 3 bases, leaving 6 bases not matched to a gene. There are 13 residues in the CDR3.

The chain recombines TRBV28 with TRBJ2-6, with TRBD1 matching 8 bases. Germline lookup yields CDR1 MDHEN and CDR2 SYDVKM. The CDR3 consists of 17 residues. With V trimmed by 7 bases and J by 1 base, 9 bases remained unmatched. The CDR3 DNA reads as TGTGCCAGCAAAAAACCAACAGGGGGGTCTGGGGCCAACGTCCTGACTTTC. Translating it yields CASKKPTGGSGANVLTF.

The CDR3 nucleotides read TGTGCCATCAGTGAAGGGTTTGACAGGGGAAACGAGCAGTACTTC. This encodes CAISEGFDRGNEQYF. The chain couples TRBV10-3 to TRBJ2-7, with 8 positions matching TRBD1. The CDR3 is made up of 15 amino acids. The ends lost 3 bases at V and 5 bases at J; junction bases unmatched: 9. Germline V gives CDR1 ENHRY, CDR2 SYGVKD.

The CDR3 spells CASSLESSGRDEQFF. The CDR3 DNA is TGCGCCAGCAGCTTGGAGTCTAGCGGGAGGGATGAGCAGTTCTTC. This chain joins TRBV5-1 and TRBJ2-1, with 12 bases lining up with TRBD2. The CDR3 has 15 amino acids. V lost 0 bases and J lost 8; bases outside the gene matches: 3. Looked up from germline, CDR1 is SGHRS and CDR2 is YFSETQ.

This clone was counted only a few times. The chain links TRBV13 to TRBJ2-5; TRBD1 matches 8 bases. J gave up 1 base and V 2 bases, and 0 bases lay outside the gene matches. Germline lookup yields CDR1 PRHDT and CDR2 FYEKMQ (reference sequence). The CDR3 runs to 14 residues. The CDR3: CASSLQGAQETQYF. For the CDR3, the DNA is TGTGCCAGCAGCTTACAGGGGGCCCAAGAGACCCAGTACTTC.

The V call is TRBV7-3, the J call TRBJ2-3; maybe TRBD1 (6 bases). The V gene lost 5 bases and the J gene lost 6 bases, with 15 bases spanning the gap. The CDR3 spans 14 residues. Germline loops: CDR1 SGHTA, CDR2 FQGTGA. Here the CDR3 DNA reads TGTGCCAGCAGCACCGAACAGGGCCACGATACGCAGTATTTT. Translating gives CASSTEQGHDTQYF.

The rearrangement joins TRBV2 to TRBJ1-2, with 9 bases identical to TRBD1. J lost 2 bases, V lost 6 bases, and 1 base had no gene match. This CDR3 has 13 residues. Germline CDR1 SNHLY, CDR2 FYNNEI. The CDR3 loop is CASRQGANYGYTF. The CDR3 DNA sequence: TGTGCCAGCAGACAGGGGGCCAACTATGGCTACACCTTC.

As DNA, the CDR3 is TGTGCCATCAGGGACTCGGACAGGGACCAAGAGACCCAGTACTTC. It specifies CAIRDSDRDQETQYF. The chain has TRBV10-3 and TRBJ2-5; 8 nucleotides match TRBD1. CDR3 length equals 15 residues. Germline V gene lookup returns CDR1 ENHRY and CDR2 SYGVKD. Losses at the gene ends were 6 bases for V and 0 bases for J; bases not matched to a gene: 6.

This clone is a singleton in its sample. V and J are TRBV25-1 and TRBJ1-4; 7 bases match TRBD1. The V and J ends lost 3 bases and 2 bases, in that order; junction bases with no gene match: 3. Germline V gene lookup returns CDR1 MGHDK and CDR2 SYGVNS. This CDR3 contains 15 residues. This CDR3 reads CASSDPTGTNEKLFF. CDR3 nucleotides: TGTGCCAGCAGTGATCCGACAGGGACTAATGAAAAACTGTTTTTT.

The chain uses TRBV13 and TRBJ2-7, with 8 positions matching TRBD1. Per the germline V gene, CDR1 is PRHDT and CDR2 is FYEKMQ (reference sequence). The CDR3 runs to 13 residues. The V and J ends lost 5 bases and 3 bases, in that order; junction bases with no gene match: 3. The CDR3 DNA sequence: TGTGCCAGCAGCGACGGACAGGGCTACGAGCAGTACTTC. This codes for CASSDGQGYEQYF.

The chain carries TRBV5-6 and TRBJ1-2; D is undetermined. The CDR3 is 15 residues long. V was shortened by 0 bases and J by 3 bases, with 12 bases between the two germline ends. CDR1 and CDR2 (germline): SGHDT, YYEEEE. CDR3 nucleotide sequence: TGTGCCAGCAGCTTGGTATCAGGTTCGGACTATGGCTACACCTTC. Protein product: CASSLVSGSDYGYTF.

The chain is built from TRBV6-6 and TRBJ2-3, with TRBD2 as a possible D gene (5 bases). V lost 6 bases, J lost 0 bases, and 13 bases lay in between. Germline V gene sequence: CDR1 MNHNY, CDR2 SVGAGI (reference sequence). There are 15 residues in the CDR3. CDR3 protein: CASSLSRGSTDTQYF. CDR3 in DNA: TGTGCCAGCAGCCTTAGTCGGGGTAGCACAGATACGCAGTATTTT.

This chain links TRBV11-1 with TRBJ1-2; a possible D gene is TRBD1 (5 bases). CDR3 length: 13 residues. V lost 3 bases, J lost 6 bases, and 11 bases lay in between. From germline, CDR1 is SGHAT and CDR2 FQDESV (reference sequence). CDR3 sequence reads: CASSFYDSHGYTF. In nucleotides, the CDR3 is TGTGCCAGCAGCTTTTACGACAGTCATGGCTACACCTTC.

The genes are TRBV10-3 and TRBJ2-5, with a possible D match to TRBD2 (6 bases). Trimming took off 4 bases at V and 0 bases at J, with 9 bases between the two ends. The germline V gene has CDR1 ENHRY and CDR2 SYGVKD. The CDR3 has 14 amino acids. The CDR3 nucleotides read TGTGCCATCAGTGGTTGGGGGGACCAAGAGACCCAGTACTTC. Translating it yields CAISGWGDQETQYF.